This TCR beta chain is from a study of T cell responses to AZD1222 COVID-19 vaccine. The V gene's germline CDR1 is GTSNPN and CDR2 SVGIG (reference sequence). The CDR3 runs to 15 residues. Trimming at V came to 2 bases and at J to 5 bases, leaving 8 bases not matched to a gene. Profiling relied on immunoSEQ multiplex PCR, and the TCRdb table lists in-frame clones only, not all of them. This table holds over 100,000 clones, 88% found once. This TCR derives from an adult in good health. The sample was peripheral blood, taken on day 0 of AZD1222 vaccination. The V call is TRBV30, the J call TRBJ1-4; TRBD1 agrees at 7 bases. The CDR3 DNA sequence: TGTGCCTGGAGTACCACTAGGGGGCTCAATGAAAAACTGTTTTTT. Translation: CAWSTTRGLNEKLFF.